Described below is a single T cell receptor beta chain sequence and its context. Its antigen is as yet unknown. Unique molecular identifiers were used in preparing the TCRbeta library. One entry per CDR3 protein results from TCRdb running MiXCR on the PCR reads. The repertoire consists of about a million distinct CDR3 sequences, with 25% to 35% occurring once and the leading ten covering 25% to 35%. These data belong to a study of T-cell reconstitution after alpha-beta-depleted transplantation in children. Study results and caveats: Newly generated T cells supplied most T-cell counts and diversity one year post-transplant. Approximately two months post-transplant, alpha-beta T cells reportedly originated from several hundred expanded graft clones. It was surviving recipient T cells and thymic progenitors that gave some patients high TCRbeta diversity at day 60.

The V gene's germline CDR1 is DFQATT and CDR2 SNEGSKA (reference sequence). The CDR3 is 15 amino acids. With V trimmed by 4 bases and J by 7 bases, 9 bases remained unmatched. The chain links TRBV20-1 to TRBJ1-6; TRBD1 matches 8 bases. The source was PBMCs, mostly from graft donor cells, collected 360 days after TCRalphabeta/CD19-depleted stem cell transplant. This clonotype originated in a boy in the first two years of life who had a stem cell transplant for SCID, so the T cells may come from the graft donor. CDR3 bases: TGCAGTGCTACTGGAACCGGGACAGGCAATTCACCCCTCCACTTT. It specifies CSATGTGTGNSPLHF.